The T cell receptor beta chain described here comes from a study of shared clonotypes between healthy human individuals. Findings and limits, study-wide: Donor clonotype sharing was expected to depend on sequencing depth. Few donors restricted represented genetic and exposure-history diversity. Sampling was confined to blood; repertoires within tissues likely differ.

Notes on this clone: The antigen is unknown.

Subsets obtained from CD4+ cells comprised CD45RA+ naive and CD45RA-negative memory cells. Some clones are missing from TCRdb's copy, which holds only in-frame ones; the method was immunoSEQ multiplex PCR. The sample lists about 710,000 clones; approximately 73% were seen once. The receptor comes from a woman aged 25-40 years in good health. The material sequenced was memory CD4+ T cells sorted from blood. As for subset: CD45RA-negative fraction.

Written as DNA, the CDR3 is TGTGCCAGCAGCTCCCTGGTGGGCCGGAACACTGAAGCTTTCTTT. Translation gives CASSSLVGRNTEAFF. The rearrangement uses TRBV6-6 and TRBJ1-1; no firm D call. V lost 6 bases to trimming and J lost 1 base, with 15 bases between them. Germline CDR1 is MNHNY and CDR2 is SVGAGI (reference sequence). The CDR3 length is 15 residues.